The 9 T cell receptor beta chains below come from one sample, sequenced in a study of T cell responses to AZD1222 COVID-19 vaccine. Assay: immunoSEQ multiplex PCR; the TCRdb copy retains only in-frame clones and omits some. The sample has roughly 140,000 clones, roughly 92% seen once. Sequencing was performed on peripheral blood, taken on day 0 of AZD1222 vaccination. These receptors originate from an adult in good health.

The chain couples TRBV28 to TRBJ1-2; TRBD1 might be the D (6 bases). Germline-derived CDR1 and CDR2 are MDHEN and SYDVKM. Deletions cut 11 bases from V and 8 bases from J, with 21 bases between. The CDR3 runs 13 residues. Here the CDR3 reads CASLRGAEYGYTF. CDR3 bases: TGTGCCTCTCTCAGGGGAGCAGAGTACGGCTACACCTTC.

This chain links TRBV6-5 with TRBJ1-1; D uncertain. The CDR3 is 13 amino acids. Trimming cost V 6 bases and J 3 bases, with 11 bases left between them. CDR1 and CDR2 from the germline V gene are MNHEY and SVGAGI. CDR3 bases: TGTGCCAGCAGCGTTATCCAGGACACTGAAGCTTTCTTT. It is translated as CASSVIQDTEAFF.

This chain links TRBV9 with TRBJ1-3; weak D call: TRBD1 (6 bases). Germline V CDR1 and CDR2: SGDLS, YYNGEE. Trimming took 4 bases from V and 0 from J, leaving 11 bases between them. This CDR3 spans 15 amino acids. The CDR3 nucleotides read TGTGCCAGCAGCCCCGGGGGCCACTCTGGAAACACCATATATTTT. Translated: CASSPGGHSGNTIYF.

CDR3 amino acids: CASSLADRNSPLHF. In nucleotides, the CDR3 is TGTGCCAGCTCACTTGCCGACCGTAATTCACCCCTCCACTTT. V usage is TRBV18 and J usage is TRBJ1-6; D not resolved. The CDR3 has 14 residues. In germline, CDR1 is KGHSH, CDR2 LQKENI. Trimming cost V 4 bases and J 6 bases, with 10 bases left between them.

The chain carries TRBV3-1 (or the pseudogene TRBV3-2) and TRBJ1-2; TRBD1 agrees at 7 bases. The CDR3 loop spans 14 amino acids. CDR1 is LGHDT and CDR2 is YNNKEL in the germline V gene (reference sequence). The trim removed 1 base at V and 7 bases at J, leaving 6 bases unmatched. As DNA, the CDR3 is TGTGCCAGCAGCCAAGTAGGGGGCTCGAGTGGCTACACCTTC. Its translation is CASSQVGGSSGYTF.

The chain combines TRBV2 with TRBJ2-1; 11 positions match TRBD2. Trimming took 11 bases from V and 7 from J; bases not matched to a gene: 10. The CDR3 extends over 14 amino acids. Germline lookup yields CDR1 SNHLY and CDR2 FYNNEI. The CDR3 nucleotides are TGTGCCTGTTTGACTAGCGGGAATGGTAATGAGCAGTTCTTC. This sequence encodes CACLTSGNGNEQFF.

The rearrangement uses TRBV27 and TRBJ2-7; maybe TRBD1 (5 bases). Trimming cost V 5 bases and J 3 bases, with 17 bases left between them. The CDR3 has 15 amino acids. Looked up from germline, CDR1 is MNHEY and CDR2 is SMNVEV (reference sequence). This CDR3 is CASSPWGRVDYEQYV. The CDR3 nucleotides read TGTGCCAGCAGTCCATGGGGCAGGGTGGACTACGAGCAGTACGTC.

V and J are TRBV19 and TRBJ1-1; 7 positions match TRBD1. This CDR3 spans 17 amino acids. The V segment lost 1 base and the J segment 0 bases; nucleotides outside the gene matches: 8. CDR1 is LNHDA and CDR2 is SQIVND in the germline V gene (reference sequence). The CDR3 protein is CASSIGNRGNMNTEAFF. The CDR3 coding sequence is TGTGCCAGTAGTATAGGAAACAGGGGTAACATGAACACTGAAGCTTTCTTT. Complete variable domain (other parts from reference TRBV19 and TRBJ1-1): DGGITQSPKYLFRKEGQNVTLSCEQNLNHDAMYWYRQDPGQGLRLIYYSQIVNDFQKGDIAEGYSVSREKKESFPLTVTSAQKNPTAFYLCASSIGNRGNMNTEAFFGQGTRLTVV.

The rearrangement links TRBV29-1 to TRBJ1-2; D is possibly TRBD1 (6 bases). The ends were cut back, 7 bases at V and 4 bases at J, with 19 bases in the middle. CDR3 length: 14 amino acids. CDR1 SQVTM and CDR2 ANQGSEA come from the germline V gene. The DNA of the CDR3 is TGCAGCGGGGGCCAGTCAACCAGGGGCTATGGCTACACCTTC. Translation gives CSGGQSTRGYGYTF.